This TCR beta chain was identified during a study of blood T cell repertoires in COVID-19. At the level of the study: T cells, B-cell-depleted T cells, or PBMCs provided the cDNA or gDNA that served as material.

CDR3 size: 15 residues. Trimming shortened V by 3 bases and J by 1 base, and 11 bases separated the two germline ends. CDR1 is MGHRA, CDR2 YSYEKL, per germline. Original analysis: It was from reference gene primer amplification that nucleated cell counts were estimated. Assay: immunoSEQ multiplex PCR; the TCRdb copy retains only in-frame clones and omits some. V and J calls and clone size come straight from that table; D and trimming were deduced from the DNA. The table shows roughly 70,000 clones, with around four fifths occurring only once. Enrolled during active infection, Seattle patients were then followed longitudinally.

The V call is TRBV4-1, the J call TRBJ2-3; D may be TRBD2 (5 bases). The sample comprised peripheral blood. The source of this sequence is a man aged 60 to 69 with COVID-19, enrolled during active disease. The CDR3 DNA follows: TGCGCCAGCAGCCACCGAGCGGAGGGCACAGATACGCAGTATTTT. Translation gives CASSHRAEGTDTQYF.